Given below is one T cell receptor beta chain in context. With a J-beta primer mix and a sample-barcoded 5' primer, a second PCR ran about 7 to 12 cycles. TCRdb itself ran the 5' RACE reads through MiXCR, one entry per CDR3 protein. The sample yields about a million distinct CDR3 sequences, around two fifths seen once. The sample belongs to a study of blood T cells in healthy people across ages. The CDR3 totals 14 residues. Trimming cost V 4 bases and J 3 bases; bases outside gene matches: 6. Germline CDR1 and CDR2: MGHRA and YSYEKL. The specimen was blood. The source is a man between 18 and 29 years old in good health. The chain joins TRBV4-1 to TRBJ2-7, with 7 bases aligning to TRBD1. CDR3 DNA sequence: TGCGCCAGCAGCCCTCGGGACAGCGGCTACGAGCAGTACTTC. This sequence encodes CASSPRDSGYEQYF.